One and the same sample provided the 27 T cell receptor beta chains below, sequenced in a study of a mutant IDH1 vaccine in newly diagnosed glioma. The time point is: baseline, week 1 (first vaccination visit). Specified treatment: pre-vaccination baseline after standard-of-care therapy. Profiling relied on immunoSEQ multiplex PCR, and the TCRdb table lists in-frame clones only, not all of them. The profile shows over 75,000 clones, about 80% of them singletons. The specimen comprised PBMCs, sampled from a glioma patient treated with radiotherapy, temozolomide or both. These receptors were obtained from a man aged 35 to 55 with glioma.

The rearrangement links TRBV5-4 to TRBJ2-7; 7 positions agree with TRBD1. V dropped 4 bases and J dropped 1; count of bases not matched to a gene: 8. Germline V lookup: CDR1 SGHNT, CDR2 YYREEE (reference sequence). This CDR3 has 15 amino acids. The CDR3 DNA reads as TGTGCCAGCAGCCCCTCAACAGGGGAATCCTACGAGCAGTACTTC. Residues: CASSPSTGESYEQYF.

The sample holds one count of this clone. The chain uses TRBV7-3 and TRBJ2-4; D is possibly TRBD1 or TRBD2 (5 bases each). The germline gives CDR1 SGHTA, CDR2 FQGTGA. V shed 5 bases and J shed 0 bases, with 11 bases lying between them. The CDR3 is made up of 15 amino acids. CDR3 region: CASSTDGTAKNIQYF. DNA of the CDR3: TGTGCCAGCAGCACTGACGGGACAGCCAAAAACATTCAGTACTTC. Combining the CDR3 with reference TRBV7-3 and TRBJ2-4 gives the whole variable domain GAGVSQTPSNKVTEKGKYVELRCDPISGHTALYWYRQSLGQGPEFLIYFQGTGAADDSGLPNDRFFAVRPEGSVSTLKIQRTERGDSAVYLCASSTDGTAKNIQYFGAGTRLSVL.

The chain has TRBV18 and TRBJ2-3; 12 nucleotides align to TRBD1. The CDR3 loop spans 15 amino acids. V shed 3 bases and J 4 bases; nucleotides not matched to a gene: 2. From germline, CDR1 is KGHSH and CDR2 LQKENI. The CDR3 DNA sequence: TGTGCCAGCTCACCGGGACAGGGGGCGGCAGATACGCAGTATTTT. It encodes CASSPGQGAADTQYF.

The gene calls are TRBV7-9 and TRBJ2-2, with unresolved D. CDR1 and CDR2 from the germline V gene are SEHNR and FQNEAQ (reference sequence). CDR3 length equals 10 residues. V was clipped by 11 bases and J by 7 bases, with 8 bases between them. The CDR3 DNA sequence: TGTGCCCCCCGGGTCGGGGAGCTGTTTTTT. It is translated as CAPRVGELFF.

The chain is built from TRBV29-1 and TRBJ1-3; D gene uncertain. Germline CDR1 SQVTM, CDR2 ANQGSEA. The CDR3 totals 12 residues. Trimming cost V 3 bases and J 7 bases, with 10 bases left between them. This chain's CDR3 is CSVDLDINTIYF. CDR3 DNA: TGCAGCGTTGATCTGGATATCAACACCATATATTTT.

The V and J genes are TRBV6-6 and TRBJ1-3; tentatively, D is TRBD1 (6 bases). This CDR3 spans 15 amino acids. Trimming stripped 7 bases from V and 4 bases from J, with 17 bases between. Per germline, CDR1 MNHNY and CDR2 SVGAGI (reference sequence). CDR3 protein: CASTPGPRGGNTIYF. CDR3 DNA: TGTGCCAGCACCCCCGGGCCCAGGGGAGGAAACACCATATATTTT.

V and J are TRBV2 and TRBJ2-7; D could derive from TRBD1 or TRBD2 (6 bases each). The V gene lost 0 bases and the J gene lost 2 bases, with 8 bases spanning the gap. The CDR3 totals 14 residues. CDR1 SNHLY and CDR2 FYNNEI come from the germline V gene. In DNA, the CDR3 is TGTGCCAGCAGTGAAGCAGGGGGGCCCTACGAGCAGTACTTC. As protein: CASSEAGGPYEQYF.

The chain is built from TRBV13 and TRBJ1-2, with unresolved D. V lost 0 bases to trimming and J lost 4 bases, with 18 bases between them. CDR3 size: 17 residues. Per the germline V gene, CDR1 is PRHDT and CDR2 is FYEKMQ (reference sequence). The CDR3 reads CASSLGDRGGRSYGYTF. DNA for the CDR3: TGTGCCAGCAGCTTAGGGGACCGCGGTGGCCGGAGCTATGGCTACACCTTC. Using reference TRBV13 and TRBJ1-2 for the parts outside the CDR3, the full variable domain is AAGVIQSPRHLIKEKRETATLKCYPIPRHDTVYWYQQGPGQDPQFLISFYEKMQSDKGSIPDRFSAQQFSDYHSELNMSSLELGDSALYFCASSLGDRGGRSYGYTFGSGTRLTVV.

The chain joins TRBV7-2 to TRBJ2-1; D perhaps matches TRBD2 (6 bases). CDR1 and CDR2 (germline): SGHTA, FQGNSA. This CDR3 is 15 amino acids long. With 0 bases removed from V and 1 base from J, the gap between germline ends came to 7 bases. CDR3 in amino acids: CASSLARGSYNEQFF. CDR3 DNA sequence: TGTGCCAGCAGCTTAGCCCGGGGGTCCTACAATGAGCAGTTCTTC.

This chain connects TRBV7-6 to TRBJ2-1; TRBD1 is a possible D gene (6 bases). Germline-derived CDR1 and CDR2 are SGHVS and FNYEAQ. The V and J ends lost 1 base and 9 bases respectively, with 16 bases between them. The CDR3 extends over 15 amino acids. The CDR3 protein is CASSLEQGRKVEQFF. The CDR3 coding sequence is TGTGCCAGCAGCTTAGAACAGGGAAGGAAGGTTGAGCAGTTCTTC.

The chain links TRBV6-7 to TRBJ2-1; TRBD2 agrees at 12 bases. TRBV6-7 is an open reading frame whose function is uncertain. Trimming took 5 bases from V and 6 from J; bases not matched to a gene: 11. This CDR3 has 17 residues. CDR3: CASSNTASGRAGNEQFF. The CDR3, as DNA: TGTGCCAGCAGTAACACGGCTAGCGGGAGGGCGGGCAATGAGCAGTTCTTC.

The chain is built from TRBV2 and TRBJ1-6, with D hard to call. The V and J ends lost 4 bases and 13 bases respectively, with 11 bases between them. Germline assignment: CDR1 SNHLY and CDR2 FYNNEI. CDR3 length: 12 residues. For the CDR3, the DNA is TGTGCCAGCAGTGTAGCTCCAGCCCCCCTCCACTTT. Encoded protein: CASSVAPAPLHF. Complete variable domain (other parts from reference TRBV2 and TRBJ1-6): EPEVTQTPSHQVTQMGQEVILRCVPISNHLYFYWYRQILGQKVEFLVSFYNNEISEKSEIFDDQFSVERPDGSNFTLKIRSTKLEDSAMYFCASSVAPAPLHFGNGTRLTVT.

The gene calls are TRBV6-4 and TRBJ2-1; 10 bases agree with TRBD2. Germline V gene lookup returns CDR1 MRHNA and CDR2 SNTAGT. This CDR3 spans 15 amino acids. The ends lost 5 bases at V and 4 bases at J; junction bases unmatched: 5. DNA of the CDR3: TGTGCCAGCAGTTTGACTAGCGGGCCATACAATGAGCAGTTCTTC. It translates to CASSLTSGPYNEQFF.

The chain joins TRBV5-6 to TRBJ2-4; TRBD2 matches 7 bases. V shed 4 bases, J shed 5 bases, and the junction held 9 bases outside the gene matches. The CDR3 spans 15 residues. Germline CDR1 and CDR2: SGHDT and YYEEEE. The CDR3 region is CASSPPRTRQNIQYF. In nucleotides, the CDR3 is TGTGCCAGCAGCCCACCACGGACTAGACAAAACATTCAGTACTTC. The full variable domain, rest sourced from reference TRBV5-6 and TRBJ2-4, is DAGVTQSPTHLIKTRGQQVTLRCSPKSGHDTVSWYQQALGQGPQFIFQYYEEEERQRGNFPDRFSGHQFPNYSSELNVNALLLGDSALYLCASSPPRTRQNIQYFGAGTRLSVL.

The count of this clone is one. The chain recombines TRBV18 with TRBJ2-3; 8 positions match TRBD2. V lost 6 bases and J lost 2; bases outside the gene matches: 10. Germline CDR1 and CDR2: KGHSH and LQKENI. The CDR3 is made up of 16 amino acids. The CDR3 DNA reads TGTGCCAGCTCCCCGATAGCGGGACCGTCCACAGATACGCAGTATTTT. Protein sequence: CASSPIAGPSTDTQYF.

This rearrangement joins TRBV4-3 to TRBJ1-3; tentative D call: TRBD1 (5 bases). V lost 0 bases, J lost 0 bases, and 15 bases lay in between. Per the germline V gene, CDR1 is LGHNA and CDR2 is YSLEER. This CDR3 has 18 residues. DNA of the CDR3: TGCGCCAGCAGCCAAGACCCGGTGGGGCCCTACTCTGGAAACACCATATATTTT. Translation: CASSQDPVGPYSGNTIYF.

The rearrangement links TRBV5-6 to TRBJ2-7; TRBD1 is a possible D gene (5 bases). The CDR3 is made up of 12 amino acids. Germline V gene data show CDR1 as SGHDT and CDR2 as YYEEEE. The V end lost 3 bases, the J end lost 6 bases, and 10 bases lay between the germline ends. CDR3 sequence: CASSSQDFEQYF. CDR3 nucleotides: TGTGCCAGCAGCTCACAGGATTTCGAGCAGTACTTC.

The rearrangement links TRBV5-1 to TRBJ2-5; 13 bases match TRBD2. CDR3 size: 16 residues. J was trimmed by 2 bases and V by 4 bases; bases with no gene match: 5. Germline CDR1 reads SGHRS; CDR2 reads YFSETQ. The CDR3 reads CASSPGTSGKQETQYF. CDR3 in DNA: TGCGCCAGCAGCCCAGGGACTAGCGGGAAACAAGAGACCCAGTACTTC.

The chain joins TRBV5-1 to TRBJ1-2; 9 bases map to TRBD1. The germline gives CDR1 SGHRS, CDR2 YFSETQ. The CDR3 totals 15 residues. The V gene end was trimmed by 4 bases and the J gene end by 2 bases; junction bases not matched to a gene: 6. The CDR3 loop is CASSRGQGVNYGYTF. The CDR3 bases are TGCGCCAGCAGCAGGGGACAGGGAGTGAACTATGGCTACACCTTC.

The chain uses TRBV4-3 and TRBJ2-5; TRBD1 might be the D (6 bases). Per the germline V gene, CDR1 is LGHNA and CDR2 is YSLEER. The CDR3 has 15 amino acids. V lost 0 bases and J 4 bases, leaving 12 bases between the germline ends. Here the CDR3 DNA reads TGCGCCAGCAGCCAAGATCCCAGGGGCCGAGAGACCCAGTACTTC. Translated, it gives CASSQDPRGRETQYF.

This CDR3 is CSVQTPFDEQYF. The CDR3 DNA follows: TGCAGCGTTCAGACCCCGTTCGACGAGCAGTACTTC. V and J are TRBV29-1 and TRBJ2-7, with no clear D. Germline V gives CDR1 SQVTM, CDR2 ANQGSEA. V shed 5 bases and J shed 5 bases, with 13 bases lying between them. CDR3 length: 12 amino acids.

On this clone: One junction end does not reproduce the germline sequence, and a read error may be involved. The J gene is TRBJ2-1, the V gene TRBV29-1; 7 bases agree with TRBD1. The CDR3 consists of 14 residues. Germline V gene sequence: CDR1 SQVTM, CDR2 ANQGSEA. This chain's CDR3 is CSCLDRRSHNEQFF. CDR3 bases: TGCAGCTGTTTGGACAGGCGCTCCCACAATGAGCAGTTCTTC.

The chain recombines TRBV11-3 with TRBJ2-4; a weak D match, TRBD2 (7 bases). V was shortened by 5 bases and J by 5 bases, with 13 bases between the two germline ends. The CDR3 spans 14 residues. The germline CDR1 and CDR2 sequences are SGHNT and YENEEA. Written as DNA, the CDR3 is TGTGCCAGCAGCGAAGGGGGAGGGCAAAACATTCAGTACTTC. Its protein product is CASSEGGGQNIQYF.

The chain links TRBV30 to TRBJ2-3; D not certain. This CDR3 is 15 amino acids long. CDR1 is GTSNPN and CDR2 is SVGIG in the germline V gene (reference sequence). V dropped 0 bases and J dropped 0 bases, with 10 bases sitting between them. CDR3: CAWSVLRSSTDTQYF. As DNA, the CDR3 is TGTGCCTGGAGTGTACTCCGATCTAGCACAGATACGCAGTATTTT.

The chain uses TRBV9 and TRBJ2-7, with D possibly TRBD2 on 5 matching bases. V gave up 5 bases and J gave up 0 bases, with 21 bases separating them. Germline CDR1 and CDR2: SGDLS and YYNGEE. The CDR3 spans 17 residues. The CDR3 region is CASRLRSDGGLSYEQYF. In DNA, the CDR3 is TGTGCCAGCAGACTTCGCTCGGATGGAGGACTCTCCTACGAGCAGTACTTC.

The chain joins TRBV28 to TRBJ1-5; TRBD1 might be the D (5 bases). This CDR3 is built from 16 residues. V shed 2 bases and J shed 2 bases, with 13 bases lying between them. CDR1 MDHEN and CDR2 SYDVKM come from the germline V gene. CDR3 region: CASSLRGAVGNQPQHF. CDR3 DNA: TGTGCCAGCAGTTTAAGAGGGGCTGTAGGCAATCAGCCCCAGCATTTT.

With respect to this clone: The same CDR3 also results from other DNA sequences found in this sample. V gene TRBV5-4 combines with J gene TRBJ2-7, with 10 bases lining up with TRBD2. This CDR3 region has 15 residues. Germline V gene data show CDR1 as SGHNT and CDR2 as YYREEE (reference sequence). With 0 bases clipped from V and 2 bases from J, the junction kept 2 bases outside the gene matches. CDR3 bases: TGTGCCAGCAGCTTGGTAGCGGGGGGCCCCTACGAGCAGTACTTC. It specifies CASSLVAGGPYEQYF. The whole variable domain, filled in from reference TRBV5-4 and TRBJ2-7, reads ETGVTQSPTHLIKTRGQQVTLRCSSQSGHNTVSWYQQALGQGPQFIFQYYREEENGRGNFPPRFSGLQFPNYSSELNVNALELDDSALYLCASSLVAGGPYEQYFGPGTRLTVT.